These 27 T cell receptor beta chains originate from one sample sequenced in a study of cytomegalovirus exposure and HLA in healthy donors. Using immunoSEQ multiplex PCR, the repertoire was profiled, and TCRdb retains in-frame clones only, with some absent. Here the sample spans more than 110,000 clones, approximately 85% being singletons. Input material: PBMCs. Receptors were obtained from a woman in her twenties or thirties in good health and CMV-seronegative.

This sequence joins TRBV2 and TRBJ2-5; the match to TRBD2 covers 10 bases. Germline values: CDR1 SNHLY, CDR2 FYNNEI. The trim removed 7 bases at V and 5 bases at J, leaving 7 bases unmatched. This CDR3 has 14 residues. The CDR3 nucleotides read TGTGCCAGCACCCAGCGGGGGGGATATGAGACCCAGTACTTC. This codes for CASTQRGGYETQYF.

The chain recombines TRBV30 with TRBJ1-1; 10 bases map to TRBD1. The CDR3 runs to 15 residues. V lost 0 bases to trimming and J lost 6 bases; unmatched junction nucleotides: 7. Germline lookup yields CDR1 GTSNPN and CDR2 SVGIG (reference sequence). CDR3 DNA sequence: TGTGCCTGGAGTGTAAGATTGGACAGGGGGGCTGAAGCTTTCTTT. Translated, it gives CAWSVRLDRGAEAFF.

Of note for this clone: Other DNA sequences in this sample translate to the same CDR3. The V and J genes are TRBV18 and TRBJ1-1; D is unresolved. Germline values: CDR1 KGHSH, CDR2 LQKENI. This CDR3 has 13 residues. Trimming removed 2 bases at V and 1 base at J, with 5 bases between. The CDR3 loop is CASSPGRNTEAFF. The CDR3 DNA follows: TGTGCCAGCTCACCAGGGCGGAACACTGAAGCTTTCTTT.

There are a few counts of this clone. The chain recombines TRBV30 with TRBJ1-3; 10 nucleotides align to TRBD1. Trimming at V came to 5 bases and at J to 7 bases, leaving 5 bases not matched to a gene. Per the germline V gene, CDR1 is GTSNPN and CDR2 is SVGIG (reference sequence). This CDR3 comprises 13 residues. In nucleotides, the CDR3 is TGTGCCTGGGCTACGGACAGGGGGAACACCATATATTTT. It translates to CAWATDRGNTIYF.

The CDR3 sequence: CASSPGGMGRGGRNEQFF. The CDR3 nucleotides are TGCGCCAGCAGCCCAGGTGGCATGGGACGGGGGGGCCGCAATGAGCAGTTCTTC. The V and J genes are TRBV4-1 and TRBJ2-1; 8 bases map to TRBD2. The germline gives CDR1 MGHRA, CDR2 YSYEKL. This CDR3 region has 18 residues. V was clipped by 4 bases and J by 6 bases; unmatched bases: 17.

The V and J genes are TRBV11-3 and TRBJ2-1; D gene ambiguous. Germline V gene data show CDR1 as SGHNT and CDR2 as YENEEA. Deletions cut 0 bases from V and 2 bases from J, with 11 bases between. This CDR3 is 16 amino acids long. CDR3 protein: CASSLDGRPPYNEQFF. CDR3 sequence (DNA): TGTGCCAGCAGCTTAGATGGGCGTCCGCCCTACAATGAGCAGTTCTTC.

This clone was found a few times. The chain uses TRBV5-1 and TRBJ1-1; TRBD1 matches at 9 bases. Germline values: CDR1 SGHRS, CDR2 YFSETQ. The V and J ends lost 0 bases and 4 bases, in that order; junction bases with no gene match: 7. This CDR3 is 16 amino acids long. CDR3 coding DNA: TGCGCCAGCAGCTTGGGGACAGGGGACGGGAGCACTGAAGCTTTCTTT. Translating it yields CASSLGTGDGSTEAFF.

This chain connects TRBV5-1 to TRBJ1-6; tentative D call: TRBD1 (5 bases). CDR3 length: 14 residues. Trimming took off 7 bases at V and 5 bases at J, with 13 bases between the two ends. Germline V gene lookup returns CDR1 SGHRS and CDR2 YFSETQ. The CDR3 DNA sequence: TGCGCCAGCGGTGAGGGGAGGGATAATTCACCCCTCCACTTT. Protein sequence: CASGEGRDNSPLHF.

This chain uses TRBV5-3 with TRBJ1-1; TRBD1 aligns across 9 bases. TRBV5-3 is reported as an ORF; its role is uncertain. V lost 4 bases to trimming and J lost 5 bases; unmatched junction nucleotides: 9. The CDR3 sequence is 15 residues long. DNA for the CDR3: TGTGCCAGAAGCCACCGGGACAGGGAGAAAACTGAAGCTTTCTTT. This sequence encodes CARSHRDREKTEAFF.

The chain recombines TRBV30 with TRBJ2-5; 9 nucleotides agree with TRBD1. There are 13 residues in the CDR3. The V gene end was trimmed by 7 bases and the J gene end by 5 bases; junction bases not matched to a gene: 8. Germline V gene sequence: CDR1 GTSNPN, CDR2 SVGIG (reference sequence). CDR3 nucleotides: TGTGCCTCCGGACAGGGGTTAAGGGAGACCCAGTACTTC. Its protein is CASGQGLRETQYF.

Notes on this clone: The same CDR3 is also encoded by other DNA sequences in this sample. V gene TRBV29-1 combines with J gene TRBJ2-3, with D tentatively TRBD2 (6 bases). V was clipped by 6 bases and J by 0 bases, with 7 bases between them. The germline V gene has CDR1 SQVTM and CDR2 ANQGSEA. The CDR3 is 12 amino acids. In DNA, the CDR3 is TGCAGCGTGGGGACTAGCACAGATACGCAGTATTTT. This codes for CSVGTSTDTQYF.

The chain recombines TRBV5-6 with TRBJ2-7; 11 bases are shared with TRBD2. The V gene's germline CDR1 is SGHDT and CDR2 YYEEEE. This CDR3 is 19 amino acids long. V lost 3 bases and J lost 2; bases outside the gene matches: 16. The CDR3 reads CASSSPGGSGGAIAYEQYF. CDR3 coding DNA: TGTGCCAGCAGCTCGCCAGGGGGTAGCGGGGGGGCCATCGCCTACGAGCAGTACTTC.

V and J are TRBV7-9 and TRBJ1-5, with D unresolved. CDR3 length: 15 amino acids. Per the germline V gene, CDR1 is SEHNR and CDR2 is FQNEAQ (reference sequence). The V end lost 1 base, the J end lost 6 bases, and 13 bases lay between the germline ends. This chain's CDR3 is CASSLGPMSSQPQHF. CDR3 nucleotide sequence: TGTGCCAGCAGCTTAGGCCCCATGAGTTCTCAGCCCCAGCATTTT.

The chain is built from TRBV6-1 and TRBJ1-5; D not certain. The CDR3 is 13 amino acids. CDR1 and CDR2 (germline): MNHNS, SASEGT. V shed 10 bases and J shed 4 bases, with 14 bases lying between them. As DNA, the CDR3 is TGTGCCACCACAGAAATAGAAAATCAGCCCCAGCATTTT. Its protein is CATTEIENQPQHF.

The V gene is TRBV14, the J gene TRBJ1-1, with D unclear. From germline, CDR1 is SGHDN and CDR2 FVKESK. The V end lost 0 bases, the J end lost 6 bases, and 14 bases lay between the germline ends. This CDR3 is built from 15 residues. This chain's CDR3 is CASSQDFRGNAEAFF. Here the CDR3 DNA reads TGTGCCAGCAGCCAAGATTTCCGGGGAAACGCTGAAGCTTTCTTT.

This rearrangement joins TRBV9 to TRBJ2-1; 7 bases are shared with TRBD2. The V segment lost 0 bases and the J segment 9 bases; nucleotides outside the gene matches: 9. Germline assignment: CDR1 SGDLS and CDR2 YYNGEE. The CDR3 length is 15 residues. The CDR3 loop reads CASSVVGGGRGEQFF. CDR3 in DNA: TGTGCCAGCAGCGTAGTGGGGGGGGGAAGGGGTGAGCAGTTCTTC.

The chain employs TRBV4-3 and TRBJ2-2; a weak D match, TRBD2 (7 bases). Germline CDR1 and CDR2: LGHNA and YSLEER. The CDR3 loop spans 15 amino acids. Trimming took 3 bases from V and 6 from J, leaving 14 bases between them. The CDR3 reads CASSQLGGGPGELFF. For the CDR3, the DNA is TGCGCCAGCAGCCAGCTGGGGGGGGGCCCCGGGGAGCTGTTTTTT.

This chain uses TRBV5-5 with TRBJ2-7, with 8 bases identical to TRBD1. V dropped 0 bases and J dropped 4; count of bases not matched to a gene: 3. The CDR3 length is 14 residues. CDR1 is SGHKS and CDR2 is YYEKEE in the germline V gene (reference sequence). As DNA, the CDR3 is TGTGCCAGCAGCTTGGAAGGGACAGGTTACGAGCAGTACTTC. This gives the protein CASSLEGTGYEQYF.

The chain couples TRBV7-9 to TRBJ1-1, with D possibly TRBD1 on 6 matching bases. Germline V CDR1 and CDR2: SEHNR, FQNEAQ (reference sequence). The CDR3 is 13 amino acids. V lost 5 bases to trimming and J lost 8 bases, with 15 bases between them. CDR3 protein: CASSRTGTHEAFF. Here the CDR3 DNA reads TGTGCCAGCAGCCGCACCGGGACACACGAAGCTTTCTTT.

The DNA of the CDR3 is TGTGCCAGCAGCTTGCCAGGGTCGGGCAATCAGCCCCAGCATTTT. It yields the protein CASSLPGSGNQPQHF. This sequence joins TRBV5-4 and TRBJ1-5, with a tentative D call TRBD1 (5 bases). V gave up 1 base and J gave up 2 bases, with 10 bases separating them. The V gene's germline CDR1 is SGHNT and CDR2 YYREEE (reference sequence). CDR3 length: 15 amino acids.

This clone was recorded once. The rearrangement joins TRBV29-1 to TRBJ1-1; 8 bases match TRBD1. V dropped 5 bases and J dropped 3; count of bases not matched to a gene: 8. Germline values: CDR1 SQVTM, CDR2 ANQGSEA. This CDR3 region has 14 residues. This chain's CDR3 is CSVLGGQAYTEAFF. The CDR3 coding sequence is TGCAGCGTTCTTGGGGGACAGGCGTACACTGAAGCTTTCTTT.

The chain combines TRBV29-1 with TRBJ1-2, with 8 bases matching TRBD1. This CDR3 is built from 14 residues. Germline lookup yields CDR1 SQVTM and CDR2 ANQGSEA. V lost 1 base to trimming and J lost 6 bases; unmatched junction nucleotides: 7. The CDR3: CSVEGAQGAHGYTF. For the CDR3, the DNA is TGCAGCGTTGAAGGGGCGCAGGGGGCCCATGGCTACACCTTC.

The chain is built from TRBV5-1 and TRBJ2-5, with a possible D match to TRBD2 (6 bases). Trimming shortened V by 3 bases and J by 1 base, and 13 bases separated the two germline ends. This CDR3 has 15 amino acids. Germline loops: CDR1 SGHRS, CDR2 YFSETQ. The CDR3, as DNA: TGCGCCAGCAGCTCACTATCGGGAGTCCAAGAGACCCAGTACTTC. It translates to CASSSLSGVQETQYF.

This chain joins TRBV6-5 and TRBJ2-7; 8 nucleotides agree with TRBD1. V dropped 5 bases and J dropped 2; count of bases not matched to a gene: 5. The CDR3 runs to 14 residues. Germline assignment: CDR1 MNHEY and CDR2 SVGAGI. The CDR3 sequence is CASSNRGTTYEQYF. The CDR3 DNA sequence: TGTGCCAGCAGTAACAGGGGGACGACCTACGAGCAGTACTTC.

Comment on this clone: Distinct nucleotide sequences in the sample also encode this CDR3. The chain employs TRBV2 and TRBJ2-5, with D maybe TRBD1 (6 bases). This CDR3 is 13 amino acids long. V was pared by 6 bases and J by 2 bases, with 10 bases between. The germline gives CDR1 SNHLY, CDR2 FYNNEI. CDR3 amino acids: CASSWTVQETQYF. DNA of the CDR3: TGTGCCAGCAGCTGGACAGTTCAAGAGACCCAGTACTTC. Variable domain in full (rest from reference TRBV2 and TRBJ2-5): EPEVTQTPSHQVTQMGQEVILRCVPISNHLYFYWYRQILGQKVEFLVSFYNNEISEKSEIFDDQFSVERPDGSNFTLKIRSTKLEDSAMYFCASSWTVQETQYFGPGTRLLVL.

The rearrangement joins TRBV7-2 to TRBJ2-5; 11 bases align to TRBD2. J was trimmed by 5 bases and V by 5 bases; bases with no gene match: 10. Germline V gives CDR1 SGHTA, CDR2 FQGNSA. The CDR3 has 16 residues. CDR3 nucleotides: TGTGCCAGCAGCCCCGGGACTAGCGGAGCTGGGGAGACCCAGTACTTC. As protein: CASSPGTSGAGETQYF.

This clone was detected only a few times. The chain employs TRBV15 and TRBJ2-2, with 7 bases aligning to TRBD1. Germline-derived CDR1 and CDR2 are LNHNV and YYDKDF (reference sequence). J was trimmed by 7 bases and V by 4 bases; bases with no gene match: 9. This CDR3 has 15 residues. The DNA for the CDR3 is TGTGCCACCAGCATGTGGGCAGGGGGTATCGGGGAGCTGTTTTTT. It specifies CATSMWAGGIGELFF. The variable domain in full, completed from reference TRBV15 and TRBJ2-2, reads DAMVIQNPRYQVTQFGKPVTLSCSQTLNHNVMYWYQQKSSQAPKLLFHYYDKDFNNEADTPDNFQSRRPNTSFCFLDIRSPGLGDTAMYLCATSMWAGGIGELFFGEGSRLTVL.